This TCR beta chain was recorded in a study of cytomegalovirus exposure and HLA in healthy donors. General study findings and limits: Most of the TCR beta V segments (in an earlier analysis) were productive either about 87% or about 30% of the time. Generally TCR sequences proved uncommon, though certain public TCRs appeared in numerous donors.

A remark on this clone: Its antigen remains unidentified.

Each donor's status was that of a healthy bone marrow donor. J was trimmed by 5 bases and V by 5 bases; bases with no gene match: 10. Germline-derived CDR1 and CDR2 are SGHTA and FQGNSA. The length of the CDR3 is 16 residues. It was with 60 Vbeta and 13 Jbeta primers that the PCR ran. The repertoire was sequenced with immunoSEQ multiplex PCR; TCRdb's copy has only in-frame clones and lacks some. The sample holds some 200,000 clones, approximately 70% seen once. Sequencing was carried out using PBMCs. This clonotype was obtained from a man aged 40-49 years in good health and CMV-seropositive. The chain recombines TRBV7-2 with TRBJ2-7, with TRBD2 matching over 12 bases. The CDR3 loop reads CASSLQRTSGAHEQYF. CDR3 nucleotides: TGTGCCAGCAGCCTACAAAGGACTAGCGGGGCGCACGAGCAGTACTTC.